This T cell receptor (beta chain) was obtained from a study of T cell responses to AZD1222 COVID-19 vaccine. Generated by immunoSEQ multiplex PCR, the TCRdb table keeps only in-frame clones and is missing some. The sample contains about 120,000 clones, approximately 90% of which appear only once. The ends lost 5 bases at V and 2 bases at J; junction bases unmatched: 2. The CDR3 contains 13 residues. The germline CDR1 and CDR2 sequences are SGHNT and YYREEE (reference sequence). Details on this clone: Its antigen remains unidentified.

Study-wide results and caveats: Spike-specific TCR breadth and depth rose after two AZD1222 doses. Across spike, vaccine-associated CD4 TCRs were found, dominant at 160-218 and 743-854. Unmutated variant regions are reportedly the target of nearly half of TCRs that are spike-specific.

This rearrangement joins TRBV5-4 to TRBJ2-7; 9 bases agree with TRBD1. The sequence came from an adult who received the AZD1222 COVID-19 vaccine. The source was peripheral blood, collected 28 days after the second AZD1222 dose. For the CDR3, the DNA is TGTGCCAGCAGTCGGACAGGGGCCTACGAGCAGTACTTC. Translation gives CASSRTGAYEQYF.